This T cell receptor beta chain was retrieved from a study of T-cell memory formation after mild COVID-19. Whole-study results and caveats: Whereas later expanders leaned CD4+, clones contracting day 15 to 85 showed a balanced CD4/CD8 makeup.

TCRdb passed the 5' RACE reads through MiXCR, listing each CDR3 protein once. This sample yields about 140,000 distinct CDR3 sequences, of which less than 20% are seen a single time; 2% to 2.5% belongs to the top ten. This clonotype was detected a few times. The antigen is not known. The material sequenced was PBMCs or a T cell subset sorted from them (not recorded which). This TCR was sampled from an adult woman who had mild COVID-19 (a few samples of this study predate the infection). Cell type and time point are not known.

CDR3 coding DNA: TGTGCCAGCAGCCGGACTTCAGCGGAGACCCAGTACTTC. Encoded protein: CASSRTSAETQYF. The chain is built from TRBV7-2 and TRBJ2-5; D is possibly TRBD2 (5 bases). V lost 5 bases, J lost 5 bases, and 12 bases lay in between. The CDR3 is made up of 13 amino acids. The V gene's germline CDR1 is SGHTA and CDR2 FQGNSA.